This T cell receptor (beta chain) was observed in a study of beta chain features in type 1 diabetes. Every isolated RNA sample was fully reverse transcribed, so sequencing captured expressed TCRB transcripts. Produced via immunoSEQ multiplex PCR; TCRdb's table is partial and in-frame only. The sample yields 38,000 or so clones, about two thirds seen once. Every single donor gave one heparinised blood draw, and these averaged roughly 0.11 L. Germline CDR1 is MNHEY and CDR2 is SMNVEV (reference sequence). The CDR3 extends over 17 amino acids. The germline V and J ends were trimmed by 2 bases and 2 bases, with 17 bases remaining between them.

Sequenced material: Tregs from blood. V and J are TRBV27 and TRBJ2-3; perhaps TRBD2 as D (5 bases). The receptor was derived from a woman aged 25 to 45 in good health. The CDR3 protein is CASSLGWGMGDTDTQYF. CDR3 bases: TGTGCCAGCAGTTTAGGTTGGGGTATGGGAGACACAGATACGCAGTATTTT.